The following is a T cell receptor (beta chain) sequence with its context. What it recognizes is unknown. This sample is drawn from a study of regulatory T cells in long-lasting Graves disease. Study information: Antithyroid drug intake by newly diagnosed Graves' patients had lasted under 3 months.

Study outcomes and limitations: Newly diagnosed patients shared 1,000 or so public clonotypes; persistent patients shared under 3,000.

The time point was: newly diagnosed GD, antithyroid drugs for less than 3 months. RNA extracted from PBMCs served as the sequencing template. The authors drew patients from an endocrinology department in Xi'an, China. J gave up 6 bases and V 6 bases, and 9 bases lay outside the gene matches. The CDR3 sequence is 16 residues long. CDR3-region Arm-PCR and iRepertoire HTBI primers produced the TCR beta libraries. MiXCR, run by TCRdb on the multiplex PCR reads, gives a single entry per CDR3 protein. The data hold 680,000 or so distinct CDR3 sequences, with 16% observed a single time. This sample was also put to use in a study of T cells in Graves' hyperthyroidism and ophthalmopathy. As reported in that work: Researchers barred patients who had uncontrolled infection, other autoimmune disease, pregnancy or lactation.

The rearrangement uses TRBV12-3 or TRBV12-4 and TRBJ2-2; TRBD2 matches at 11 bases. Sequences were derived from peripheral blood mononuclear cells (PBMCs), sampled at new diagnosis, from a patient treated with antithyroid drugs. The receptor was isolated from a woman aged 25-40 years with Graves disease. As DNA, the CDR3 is TGTGCCAGCAGACCCACTAGCGGGAGAGGTCCCGGGGAGCTGTTTTTT. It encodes CASRPTSGRGPGELFF.